The 22 T cell receptor beta chains in this list originate from one sample, sequenced in a study of T cells in tuberculosis. After thawing and overnight rest, PBMC were stained with GMM-loaded CD1B tetramer, viability dye and anti-CD3 for sorting. The lipid loaded on the CD1B tetramers was C32 glucose monomycolate from Rhodococcus equi. The repertoire was sequenced with immunoSEQ multiplex PCR; TCRdb's copy has only in-frame clones and lacks some. The sample lists approximately 88,000 clones; just over 90% were seen once. Sequenced: CD1b-GMM tetramer-negative cells sorted from PBMCs. The receptors derive from an adult woman with latent tuberculosis.

CDR3 sequence: CATSRGQGNEKLFF. The CDR3, as DNA: TGTGCCACCAGCAGGGGGCAGGGAAACGAAAAACTGTTTTTT. The chain links TRBV15 to TRBJ1-4; perhaps TRBD1 as D (5 bases). CDR3 size: 14 residues. With 3 bases removed from V and 8 bases from J, the gap between germline ends came to 13 bases. CDR1 and CDR2 from the germline V gene are LNHNV and YYDKDF (reference sequence).

The DNA of the CDR3 is TGTGCCAGCAGTCAGTTGGCGGCGACCACTGAAGCTTTCTTT. Its protein product is CASSQLAATTEAFF. The chain carries TRBV6-5 and TRBJ1-1, with D uncertain. V lost 5 bases and J 4 bases, leaving 14 bases between the germline ends. CDR3 size: 14 residues. Germline CDR1 MNHEY, CDR2 SVGAGI.

This chain links TRBV7-2 with TRBJ2-5; TRBD2 matches 10 bases. CDR3 length: 13 residues. Germline-derived CDR1 and CDR2 are SGHTA and FQGNSA. The junction had 4 bases not matched to a gene; V was cut back by 5 bases and J by 7 bases. CDR3 sequence (DNA): TGTGCCAGCAGCACCAGCGGGGGGGGGACCCAGTACTTC. The encoded protein is CASSTSGGGTQYF. Filled out from reference TRBV7-2 and TRBJ2-5, the complete variable domain reads GAGVSQSPSNKVTEKGKDVELRCDPISGHTALYWYRQSLGQGLEFLIYFQGNSAPDKSGLPSDRFSAERTGGSVSTLTIQRTQQEDSAVYLCASSTSGGGTQYFGPGTRLLVL.

The sample holds one count of this clone. This rearrangement joins TRBV6-1 to TRBJ2-7; 10 bases match TRBD2. The germline V gene has CDR1 MNHNS and CDR2 SASEGT. Trimming at V came to 6 bases and at J to 6 bases, leaving 8 bases not matched to a gene. This CDR3 is 14 amino acids long. Here the CDR3 reads CASSERGGPTEQYV. The CDR3 DNA is TGTGCCAGCAGCGAGCGGGGGGGCCCGACCGAGCAGTACGTC.

The V call is TRBV7-9, the J call TRBJ2-5; D uncertain. The V end was cut by 1 base, the J end by 5 bases, with 8 bases between. CDR1 is SEHNR and CDR2 is FQNEAQ in the germline V gene (reference sequence). The CDR3 spans 13 residues. CDR3 loop: CASSLGADETQYF. DNA for the CDR3: TGTGCCAGCAGCTTAGGGGCAGATGAGACCCAGTACTTC.

The chain couples TRBV7-9 to TRBJ2-2; D is possibly TRBD2 (7 bases). The V gene's germline CDR1 is SEHNR and CDR2 FQNEAQ (reference sequence). This CDR3 is built from 16 residues. Trimming took off 4 bases at V and 0 bases at J, with 12 bases between the two ends. The CDR3 DNA follows: TGTGCCAGCAGCTGGCGGGGGCCTCCGAACACCGGGGAGCTGTTTTTT. This gives the protein CASSWRGPPNTGELFF.

The V gene is TRBV25-1, the J gene TRBJ1-2; D gene ambiguous. Germline CDR1 MGHDK, CDR2 SYGVNS. This CDR3 is built from 12 residues. The V gene lost 4 bases and the J gene lost 8 bases, with 11 bases spanning the gap. CDR3 nucleotide sequence: TGTGCCAGCAGTGTCGACATCAGGGGCTACACCTTC. Its protein is CASSVDIRGYTF.

The V and J genes are TRBV27 and TRBJ1-2; TRBD1 matches 7 bases. CDR1 is MNHEY and CDR2 is SMNVEV in the germline V gene (reference sequence). The CDR3 length is 16 residues. Germline trimming cut 4 bases from V and 4 bases from J; bases unmatched to any gene: 12. CDR3 amino acids: CASSSGTAPRGYGYTF. CDR3 in DNA: TGTGCCAGCAGTTCCGGGACAGCACCCCGCGGCTATGGCTACACCTTC.

The chain joins TRBV6-1 to TRBJ1-2, with TRBD1 matching 7 bases. The germline gives CDR1 MNHNS, CDR2 SASEGT. The length of the CDR3 is 14 residues. The V segment lost 5 bases and the J segment 10 bases; nucleotides outside the gene matches: 13. CDR3 protein: CASSFPGQQRPYTF. CDR3 sequence (DNA): TGTGCCAGCAGTTTCCCGGGACAGCAAAGACCCTACACCTTC.

The genes are TRBV6-1 and TRBJ1-5, with D possibly being TRBD1 (5 bases). V lost 6 bases, J lost 6 bases, and 9 bases lay in between. CDR3 length: 12 amino acids. Germline lookup yields CDR1 MNHNS and CDR2 SASEGT. The CDR3 loop reads CASRNGGQPQHF. DNA for the CDR3: TGTGCCAGCAGGAACGGGGGTCAGCCCCAGCATTTT.

Only one count was recorded for this clone. The genes are TRBV5-1 and TRBJ2-3; D is possibly TRBD2 (6 bases). V dropped 0 bases and J dropped 2 bases, with 10 bases sitting between them. Per the germline V gene, CDR1 is SGHRS and CDR2 is YFSETQ. The CDR3 spans 15 residues. In nucleotides, the CDR3 is TGCGCCAGCAGCTTGGCGGGACTGGACACAGATACGCAGTATTTT. Its translation: CASSLAGLDTDTQYF.

This clone was recorded once. The chain has TRBV7-6 and TRBJ2-3; D might be TRBD1 (5 bases). Per germline, CDR1 SGHVS and CDR2 FNYEAQ. The CDR3 covers 16 residues. Trimming stripped 0 bases from V and 4 bases from J, with 14 bases between. The CDR3 coding sequence is TGTGCCAGCAGCTTAGCGTTCCAGGGCTGGGCAGATACGCAGTATTTT. This sequence encodes CASSLAFQGWADTQYF.

The rearrangement links TRBV9 to TRBJ2-1; 9 bases agree with TRBD2. CDR3 length: 17 amino acids. J lost 7 bases, V lost 0 bases, and 11 bases had no gene match. Germline V CDR1 and CDR2: SGDLS, YYNGEE. The CDR3 protein is CASSVASAGGPVNEQFF. DNA for the CDR3: TGTGCCAGCAGCGTAGCTTCTGCGGGGGGGCCGGTAAATGAGCAGTTCTTC. Together with reference TRBV9 and TRBJ2-1, the CDR3 gives the full variable domain: DSGVTQTPKHLITATGQRVTLRCSPRSGDLSVYWYQQSLDQGLQFLIQYYNGEERAKGNILERFSAQQFPDLHSELNLSSLELGDSALYFCASSVASAGGPVNEQFFGPGTRLTVL.

V is TRBV7-8 and J is TRBJ2-4, with D maybe TRBD2 (5 bases). The CDR3 covers 13 residues. V was trimmed by 0 bases and J by 6 bases, leaving 6 bases between them. CDR1 and CDR2 (germline): SGHVS, FQNEAQ. This chain's CDR3 is CASSLAEVNIQYF. In DNA, the CDR3 is TGTGCCAGCAGCTTAGCGGAGGTAAACATTCAGTACTTC.

The genes are TRBV2 and TRBJ1-1; 7 positions agree with TRBD1. The CDR3 runs to 14 residues. Germline V gene sequence: CDR1 SNHLY, CDR2 FYNNEI. Germline trimming cut 4 bases from V and 6 bases from J; bases unmatched to any gene: 8. CDR3 coding DNA: TGTGCCAGCAGTGGCCCGAGACAGGGCTCTGAAGCTTTCTTT. Its translation: CASSGPRQGSEAFF.

J is TRBJ2-2 and V is TRBV5-1; 10 bases agree with TRBD1. The V gene end was trimmed by 6 bases and the J gene end by 6 bases; junction bases not matched to a gene: 8. CDR3 length: 15 residues. CDR1 and CDR2 from the germline V gene are SGHRS and YFSETQ. Here the CDR3 DNA reads TGCGCCAGCAAATCAGGACAGGGGGTCCCCGGGGAGCTGTTTTTT. This codes for CASKSGQGVPGELFF.

About this clone: At one of its ends the junction is not consistent with the germline gene, which may arise from a read error. The V call is TRBV19, the J call TRBJ2-1; TRBD2 might be the D (5 bases). Germline V gene data show CDR1 as LNHDA and CDR2 as SQIVND (reference sequence). This CDR3 contains 14 residues. The chain's CDR3 is CASRTQQSSNEQFF. DNA of the CDR3: TGTGCCAGCAGGACTCAGCAATCCTCCAATGAGCAGTTCTTC.

The chain carries TRBV10-2 and TRBJ2-3; a possible D gene is TRBD1 (5 bases). This CDR3 spans 15 amino acids. Trimming stripped 1 base from V and 5 bases from J, with 13 bases between. Germline assignment: CDR1 WSHSY and CDR2 SAAADI. CDR3: CASSELRSGKDTQYF. DNA for the CDR3: TGCGCCAGCAGTGAGTTGCGGTCAGGGAAAGATACGCAGTATTTT.

The chain combines TRBV6-1 with TRBJ1-5; a weak D match, TRBD1 (5 bases). The germline CDR1 and CDR2 sequences are MNHNS and SASEGT. The V end was cut by 7 bases, the J end by 3 bases, with 13 bases between. The CDR3 length is 14 residues. CDR3 loop: CASTVWGDNQPQHF. CDR3 nucleotide sequence: TGTGCCAGCACCGTATGGGGGGACAATCAGCCCCAGCATTTT.

The chain links TRBV28 to TRBJ1-1; D is uncertain. The CDR3 is 14 amino acids. The germline CDR1 and CDR2 sequences are MDHEN and SYDVKM. The V end lost 2 bases, the J end lost 5 bases, and 12 bases lay between the germline ends. This chain's CDR3 is CASSLGWGGTEAFF. The CDR3 DNA is TGTGCCAGCAGTTTAGGTTGGGGAGGAACTGAAGCTTTCTTT.

This chain links TRBV6-1 with TRBJ1-2; D gene uncertain. Trimming took off 6 bases at V and 8 bases at J, with 16 bases between the two ends. Germline CDR1 MNHNS, CDR2 SASEGT. CDR3 length: 13 amino acids. CDR3 in DNA: TGTGCCAGCAGATTGCAGGCTCGGGAGGGCTACACCTTC. Protein: CASRLQAREGYTF.

The rearrangement uses TRBV6-4 and TRBJ2-2; possible D gene TRBD2, 5 bases. Trimming took off 7 bases at V and 6 bases at J, with 12 bases between the two ends. The germline V gene has CDR1 MRHNA and CDR2 SNTAGT. The length of the CDR3 is 13 residues. CDR3 in DNA: TGTGCCAGCAAGAATAGCGTGTCCGGGGAGCTGTTTTTT. Encoded protein: CASKNSVSGELFF.